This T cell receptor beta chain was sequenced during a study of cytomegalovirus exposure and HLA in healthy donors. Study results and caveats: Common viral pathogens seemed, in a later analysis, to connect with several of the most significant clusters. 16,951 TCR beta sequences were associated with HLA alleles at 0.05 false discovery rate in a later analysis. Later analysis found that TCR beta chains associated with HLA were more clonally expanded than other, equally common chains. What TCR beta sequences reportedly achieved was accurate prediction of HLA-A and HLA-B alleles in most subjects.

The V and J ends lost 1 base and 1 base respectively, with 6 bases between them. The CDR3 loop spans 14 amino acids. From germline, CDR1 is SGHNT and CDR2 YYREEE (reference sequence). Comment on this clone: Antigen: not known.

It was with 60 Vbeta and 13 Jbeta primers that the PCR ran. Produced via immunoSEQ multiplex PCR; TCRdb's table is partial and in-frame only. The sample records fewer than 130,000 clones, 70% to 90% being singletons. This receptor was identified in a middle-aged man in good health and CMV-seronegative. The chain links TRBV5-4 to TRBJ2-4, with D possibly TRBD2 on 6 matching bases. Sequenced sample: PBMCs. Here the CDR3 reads CASSLREAKNIQYF. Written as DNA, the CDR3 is TGTGCCAGCAGCTTGCGGGAGGCCAAAAACATTCAGTACTTC.